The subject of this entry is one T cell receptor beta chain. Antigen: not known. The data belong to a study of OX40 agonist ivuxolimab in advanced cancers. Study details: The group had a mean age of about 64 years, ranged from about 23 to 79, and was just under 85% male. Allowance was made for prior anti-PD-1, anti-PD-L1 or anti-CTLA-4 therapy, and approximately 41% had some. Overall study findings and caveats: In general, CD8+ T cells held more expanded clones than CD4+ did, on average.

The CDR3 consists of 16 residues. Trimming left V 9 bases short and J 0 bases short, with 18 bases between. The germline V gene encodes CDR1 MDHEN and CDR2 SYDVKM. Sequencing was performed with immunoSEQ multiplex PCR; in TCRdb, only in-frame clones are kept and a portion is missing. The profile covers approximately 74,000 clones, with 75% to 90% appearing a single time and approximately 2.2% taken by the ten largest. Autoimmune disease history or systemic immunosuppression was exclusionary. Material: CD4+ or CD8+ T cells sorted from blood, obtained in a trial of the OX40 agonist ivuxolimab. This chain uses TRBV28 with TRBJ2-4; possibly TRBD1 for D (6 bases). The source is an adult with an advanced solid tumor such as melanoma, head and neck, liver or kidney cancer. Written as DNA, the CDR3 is TGTGCCAGTCTACCAATGGGGGCGCTAGCCAAAAACATTCAGTACTTC. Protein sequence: CASLPMGALAKNIQYF.